The 26 T cell receptor beta chains listed next were all sequenced from one sample in a study of beta chain features in type 1 diabetes. Every bit of the isolated RNA underwent reverse transcription, so sequencing read expressed TCRB transcripts. Profiling relied on immunoSEQ multiplex PCR, and the TCRdb table lists in-frame clones only, not all of them. The sample lists about 700,000 clones; under 15% were seen once. Regarding the study as a whole: In all four CD4+ subsets, TCRB CDR3 length was significantly, moderately reduced in type 1 diabetes.

Their target antigens are unknown. The sequencing input was naive CD4+ T cells from blood. Every receptor here comes from a man aged 18 to 30 with type 1 diabetes.

This clone was detected a few times. The V and J genes are TRBV2 and TRBJ1-2, with D uncertain. CDR1 is SNHLY, CDR2 FYNNEI, per germline. There are 17 residues in the CDR3. Trimming stripped 4 bases from V and 9 bases from J, with 27 bases between. Written as DNA, the CDR3 is TGTGCCAGCAGTGGCTATAAAGGTCCTTCCCGCTCAGGCCGCTACACCTTC. Protein product: CASSGYKGPSRSGRYTF.

This clone showed up just a few times. The chain combines TRBV2 with TRBJ1-4; D possibly corresponds to TRBD1 (6 bases). Trimming stripped 5 bases from V and 8 bases from J, with 15 bases between. The CDR3 loop spans 14 amino acids. Germline values: CDR1 SNHLY, CDR2 FYNNEI. CDR3 DNA sequence: TGTGCCAGCAGTCCGGACAGATTAATCGAAAAACTGTTTTTT. It translates to CASSPDRLIEKLFF.

V is TRBV5-4 and J is TRBJ2-3; D may match TRBD1 or TRBD2 (5 bases each). The CDR3 is 15 residues long. V lost 6 bases to trimming and J lost 3 bases, with 17 bases between them. CDR1 is SGHNT and CDR2 is YYREEE in the germline V gene (reference sequence). This chain's CDR3 is CASTDGTVPTDTQYF. CDR3 DNA: TGTGCCAGCACCGACGGGACCGTCCCAACAGATACGCAGTATTTT.

This sequence joins TRBV4-2 and TRBJ2-5; tentative D call: TRBD1 (7 bases). The germline V gene encodes CDR1 LGHNA and CDR2 YNFKEQ. The V end lost 4 bases, the J end lost 9 bases, and 12 bases lay between the germline ends. This CDR3 has 12 amino acids. The DNA for the CDR3 is TGTGCCAGCAGCCGACCAGGGGGGCCCCAGTACTTC. It encodes CASSRPGGPQYF.

This clone was seen only a few times. The gene calls are TRBV30 and TRBJ2-7; no definite D call. Trimming took 5 bases from V and 3 from J, leaving 11 bases between them. This CDR3 has 12 amino acids. Germline loops: CDR1 GTSNPN, CDR2 SVGIG (reference sequence). The CDR3 reads CAWDIGNYEQYF. In DNA form, the CDR3 reads TGTGCCTGGGACATTGGGAACTACGAGCAGTACTTC.

The sample holds a few counts of this clone. The chain has TRBV7-3 and TRBJ1-5; D is ambiguous. V was shortened by 4 bases and J by 2 bases, with 15 bases between the two germline ends. Germline V gene data show CDR1 as SGHTA and CDR2 as FQGTGA. This CDR3 has 16 amino acids. The CDR3 loop is CASSSDAGMGNQPQHF. The CDR3 nucleotides read TGTGCCAGCAGCTCCGACGCCGGGATGGGCAATCAGCCCCAGCATTTT.

J is TRBJ1-6 and V is TRBV30; D gene unclear. The CDR3 spans 15 residues. Germline V CDR1 and CDR2: GTSNPN, SVGIG (reference sequence). V lost 0 bases to trimming and J lost 3 bases, with 9 bases between them. The CDR3 protein is CAWSVEEFYNSPLHF. CDR3 nucleotide sequence: TGTGCCTGGAGTGTAGAGGAGTTCTATAATTCACCCCTCCACTTT.

This rearrangement joins TRBV7-8 to TRBJ2-4; no definite D call. Germline V CDR1 and CDR2: SGHVS, FQNEAQ. Deletions cut 0 bases from V and 4 bases from J, with 10 bases between. The CDR3 totals 15 residues. The CDR3 spells CASSLAIDGKNIQYF. The CDR3 nucleotides are TGTGCCAGCAGCTTAGCGATCGATGGAAAAAACATTCAGTACTTC.

This chain uses TRBV25-1 with TRBJ1-6; 7 nucleotides match TRBD1. CDR3 length equals 16 residues. The V gene's germline CDR1 is MGHDK and CDR2 SYGVNS. The ends lost 4 bases at V and 7 bases at J; junction bases unmatched: 10. The CDR3 nucleotides are TGTGCCAGCAGTGCCGCCTACAGGGGTTCGAATTCACCCCTCCACTTT. Translation: CASSAAYRGSNSPLHF.

This clone has a handful of counts. The rearrangement links TRBV19 to TRBJ1-2; maybe TRBD1 (5 bases). CDR3 length: 15 residues. Germline CDR1 LNHDA, CDR2 SQIVND (reference sequence). V gave up 10 bases and J gave up 8 bases, with 26 bases separating them. The CDR3 sequence: CATLLWSADQGGYTF. DNA for the CDR3: TGTGCCACCCTTCTTTGGTCCGCGGACCAGGGAGGCTACACCTTC.

This clone has just a few counts. The V gene is TRBV28, the J gene TRBJ2-5; D call uncertain. V was pared by 6 bases and J by 4 bases, with 15 bases between. Germline V CDR1 and CDR2: MDHEN, SYDVKM. The CDR3 is 14 amino acids. The CDR3 loop is CASSPYGAPETQYF. The CDR3 DNA follows: TGTGCCAGCAGCCCTTACGGTGCTCCAGAGACCCAGTACTTC. Supplemented by reference TRBV28 and TRBJ2-5, the full variable domain reads DVKVTQSSRYLVKRTGEKVFLECVQDMDHENMFWYRQDPGLGLRLIYFSYDVKMKEKGDIPEGYSVSREKKERFSLILESASTNQTSMYLCASSPYGAPETQYFGPGTRLLVL.

The CDR3 sequence is CSASSPLHF. CDR3 DNA sequence: TGCAGTGCTAGTTCACCCCTCCACTTT. The chain carries TRBV20-1 and TRBJ1-6; D unresolved. The V and J ends lost 3 bases and 9 bases respectively, with 0 bases between them. The CDR3 has 9 amino acids. The V gene's germline CDR1 is DFQATT and CDR2 SNEGSKA (reference sequence).

This clone was observed a few times. The rearrangement joins TRBV30 to TRBJ2-3; no clear D gene. V shed 1 base and J shed 4 bases, with 3 bases lying between them. This CDR3 spans 11 amino acids. Germline V gene lookup returns CDR1 GTSNPN and CDR2 SVGIG (reference sequence). The CDR3 coding sequence is TGTGCCTGGAGTGGGGCAGATACGCAGTATTTT. As protein: CAWSGADTQYF.

The CDR3 is CASRSPTGEGPQHF. CDR3 coding DNA: TGTGCCAGCAGATCACCGACAGGGGAGGGACCCCAGCATTTT. The gene calls are TRBV5-4 and TRBJ1-5, with TRBD1 matching 8 bases. The V gene's germline CDR1 is SGHNT and CDR2 YYREEE (reference sequence). The J segment lost 10 bases and the V segment lost 5 bases, leaving 11 bases of the junction unmatched. The CDR3 has 14 residues. The full variable domain, completed using reference TRBV5-4 and TRBJ1-5, is ETGVTQSPTHLIKTRGQQVTLRCSSQSGHNTVSWYQQALGQGPQFIFQYYREEENGRGNFPPRFSGLQFPNYSSELNVNALELDDSALYLCASRSPTGEGPQHFGDGTRLSIL.

This clone was observed a few times. The chain employs TRBV4-1 and TRBJ1-1, with a tentative D call TRBD1 (5 bases). CDR3 size: 14 residues. The V end was cut by 3 bases, the J end by 4 bases, with 12 bases between. The germline gives CDR1 MGHRA, CDR2 YSYEKL. CDR3 amino acids: CASSQLGPGTEAFF. The DNA of the CDR3 is TGCGCCAGCAGCCAGCTGGGGCCGGGCACTGAAGCTTTCTTT.

The table lists this clone with many counts. The CDR3 sequence: CAIRENTEAFF. The CDR3, as DNA: TGTGCCATCAGGGAGAACACTGAAGCTTTCTTT. The chain has TRBV10-3 and TRBJ1-1; D call uncertain. The V end was cut by 6 bases, the J end by 1 base, with 3 bases between. The germline V gene has CDR1 ENHRY and CDR2 SYGVKD. The CDR3 extends over 11 amino acids.

This clone was observed a few times. The genes are TRBV20-1 and TRBJ2-2, with D perhaps TRBD2 (6 bases). Deletions cut 7 bases from V and 8 bases from J, with 11 bases between. The CDR3 loop spans 11 amino acids. From germline, CDR1 is DFQATT and CDR2 SNEGSKA (reference sequence). As DNA, the CDR3 is TGCAGTGTTCAGACTAGTGGGGAGCTGTTTTTT. Translated: CSVQTSGELFF.

The rearrangement joins TRBV15 to TRBJ2-6; D gene unclear. The CDR3 length is 13 residues. V dropped 8 bases and J dropped 4 bases, with 9 bases sitting between them. Per germline, CDR1 LNHNV and CDR2 YYDKDF (reference sequence). This CDR3 is CATGPAGANVLTF. The CDR3 DNA is TGTGCCACCGGCCCCGCGGGGGCCAACGTCCTGACTTTC.

The chain combines TRBV6-1 with TRBJ2-2, with 7 bases that match TRBD1. The CDR3 contains 15 residues. Germline V lookup: CDR1 MNHNS, CDR2 SASEGT. J lost 6 bases, V lost 10 bases, and 14 bases had no gene match. CDR3 DNA sequence: TGTGCCACCTCGAAGGGGGCACCTATACCCGGGGAGCTGTTTTTT. Residues: CATSKGAPIPGELFF.

The J gene is TRBJ2-1, the V gene TRBV14; D remains ambiguous. V lost 4 bases and J 6 bases, leaving 4 bases between the germline ends. Germline CDR1 SGHDN, CDR2 FVKESK. The CDR3 is 11 residues long. CDR3 loop: CASSRSNEQFF. In nucleotides, the CDR3 is TGTGCCAGCAGCCGCAGCAATGAGCAGTTCTTC.

Note on this clone: This sample also contains other DNA sequences that code for the same CDR3. The chain employs TRBV18 and TRBJ1-2; 8 positions agree with TRBD1. The CDR3 runs to 13 residues. The germline CDR1 and CDR2 sequences are KGHSH and LQKENI. V shed 4 bases and J 4 bases; nucleotides not matched to a gene: 2. CDR3 DNA: TGTGCCAGCTCACTGGACAGGGTCTATGGCTACACCTTC. It is translated as CASSLDRVYGYTF.

This clone was picked up a small number of times. The chain couples TRBV29-1 to TRBJ1-2, with TRBD1 matching over 10 bases. Germline V lookup: CDR1 SQVTM, CDR2 ANQGSEA. V shed 6 bases and J 0 bases; nucleotides not matched to a gene: 4. The CDR3 has 14 residues. The CDR3 loop reads CSVADRGPNYGYTF. The DNA of the CDR3 is TGCAGCGTCGCCGACAGGGGGCCTAACTATGGCTACACCTTC. The full variable domain, completed using reference TRBV29-1 and TRBJ1-2, is SAVISQKPSRDICQRGTSLTIQCQVDSQVTMMFWYRQQPGQSLTLIATANQGSEATYESGFVIDKFPISRPNLTFSTLTVSNMSPEDSSIYLCSVADRGPNYGYTFGSGTRLTVV.

The rearrangement joins TRBV5-4 to TRBJ1-2; D remains ambiguous. CDR3 size: 14 residues. In germline, CDR1 is SGHNT, CDR2 YYREEE (reference sequence). V lost 0 bases and J lost 2, with 8 bases in between. The CDR3 DNA is TGTGCCAGCAGCTTGGGACAACAAAACTATGGCTACACCTTC. Translation gives CASSLGQQNYGYTF.

Here the CDR3 reads CASSIIRAGGQETQYF. The CDR3 nucleotides are TGTGCCAGTAGTATAATTCGAGCGGGGGGACAAGAGACCCAGTACTTC. The chain links TRBV19 to TRBJ2-5; 9 positions match TRBD2. Trimming removed 2 bases from V and 2 bases from J; junction bases left unmatched: 6. Germline values: CDR1 LNHDA, CDR2 SQIVND (reference sequence). The CDR3 totals 16 residues.

In this sample, this clone turned up a few times. For the CDR3, the DNA is TGTGCCATCAGTGAGTCGGGAGCCAGAAACACCATATATTTT. The encoded protein is CAISESGARNTIYF. This chain links TRBV10-3 with TRBJ1-3, with D hard to call. V lost 0 bases and J lost 5, with 8 bases in between. The CDR3 has 14 amino acids. CDR1 is ENHRY, CDR2 SYGVKD, per germline.

This clone has just a few counts. The chain recombines TRBV30 with TRBJ2-7, with TRBD1 matching 7 bases. With V trimmed by 5 bases and J by 1 base, 2 bases remained unmatched. This CDR3 contains 12 residues. The germline V gene encodes CDR1 GTSNPN and CDR2 SVGIG (reference sequence). CDR3 sequence: CAWGTVSYEQYF. The CDR3 nucleotides read TGTGCCTGGGGGACAGTTTCCTACGAGCAGTACTTC.